This T cell receptor beta chain is from a study of cytomegalovirus exposure and HLA in healthy donors. Use of 60 Vbeta and 13 Jbeta primers characterized the PCR. TCRdb's copy holds only in-frame clones and misses some; the assay was immunoSEQ multiplex PCR. The sample holds about 190,000 clones, approximately 78% seen once. This CDR3 is 14 amino acids long. The V and J ends lost 4 bases and 0 bases respectively, with 9 bases between them. The germline gives CDR1 LNHDA, CDR2 SQIVND (reference sequence). Sequenced: PBMCs. The clonotype comes from a young woman in good health and CMV-seronegative. This rearrangement joins TRBV19 to TRBJ1-1; D unresolved. The CDR3 DNA sequence: TGTGCCAGTAGTAACCCGGGTGTGAACACTGAAGCTTTCTTT. Translating it yields CASSNPGVNTEAFF.